This T cell receptor beta chain was sequenced for a study of naive and memory T cell subsets. Study outcomes and limitations: Gini index rose across naive, CM, EM and EMRA in CD4 and CD8. Naive and memory repertoire findings lacked a ground truth for validation.

An equimolar mix of two oligonucleotides served as the beta constant-region primer for TRBC1 and TRBC2. MiXCR was run by TCRdb on the UMI-ligation and nested PCR reads, yielding one entry per CDR3 protein. The table includes 120,000 to 150,000 distinct CDR3 sequences, about a sixth detected once. Cells stained for CD3, CD4, CD8, CD45RA and CD27 were sorted into four subsets. This CDR3 contains 16 residues. Germline V CDR1 and CDR2: DFQATT, SNEGSKA (reference sequence). Germline trimming cut 5 bases from V and 5 bases from J; bases unmatched to any gene: 14. This clonotype was seen only a few times. Its target is not known.

The TCR originated in a human donor in good health. The sequencing input was naive CD4+ T cells from blood. The chain recombines TRBV20-1 with TRBJ2-7, with TRBD2 identical over 11 bases. In DNA, the CDR3 is TGCAGTGCTTCCGGGACTAGCGGCCCTGGTAGGGACGAGCAGTACTTC. This encodes CSASGTSGPGRDEQYF.